This paragraph reports one T cell receptor (beta chain). Its ends do not fully match the called genes, so a read error is possible. The entry originates in a study of technical replicates of blood from a few donors. Using immunoSEQ multiplex PCR, the repertoire was profiled, and TCRdb retains in-frame clones only, with some absent. Here the sample spans 59,000 or so clones, approximately 92% being singletons. Sequenced material: PBMCs. The receptor was isolated from a human donor in good health. Some clones in this sample may be carry-over from other donors' samples.

The CDR3 DNA follows: TGCAGCGTAGAAGGACAGGGGGCAGAAGGCTACACCTTC. Translated: CSVEGQGAEGYTF. V and J are TRBV29-1 and TRBJ1-2, with TRBD1 identical over 11 bases. The CDR3 covers 13 residues. CDR1 is SQVTM, CDR2 ANQGSEA, per germline.